The sample holds many counts of the clone carrying this T cell receptor beta chain. The source of the sample is a study of blood T cells in healthy people across ages. Alongside a J-beta primer mix, a sample-barcoded 5' primer served in a second PCR lasting roughly 7 to 11 cycles. TCRdb redid the calling of the 5' RACE reads with MiXCR, one entry per CDR3 protein. The data hold about 640,000 distinct CDR3 sequences, with about 28% observed a single time. Germline values: CDR1 MGHRA, CDR2 YSYEKL. Trimming took 4 bases from V and 0 from J; bases not matched to a gene: 6. This CDR3 is built from 16 residues.

The clonotype comes from a woman aged 80 or older in good health. The sequenced sample was blood. This chain links TRBV4-1 with TRBJ2-3, with 8 bases aligning to TRBD2. CDR3 nucleotides: TGCGCCAGCAGCCTCACACTAGCGGCAAGCACAGATACGCAGTATTTT. Its translation: CASSLTLAASTDTQYF.